Listed below are T cell receptor beta chains from one sample, sequenced in a study of blood T cell repertoires in COVID-19. Here immunoSEQ multiplex PCR was the method, and the copy in TCRdb shows in-frame clones only, minus some. The data contain about 34,000 clones, approximately 82% of them singletons. Sequencing was performed on peripheral blood. The origin of the receptors is a woman aged 55-69 years with acute or convalescent COVID-19. Both conserved end residues are part of each CDR3. D genes are given only for firm matches. Not every row has a clone size; where given, it reads once, few, many or a size class.

d_gene | abundance | j_gene | v_gene | CDR3aa | CDR3nt
. | . | TRBJ1-5 | TRBV5-1 | CASSTGQSNQPQHF | TGCGCCAGCAGCACCGGACAGAGCAATCAGCCCCAGCATTTT
TRBD2 | . | TRBJ2-3 | TRBV19 | CASSSQAGPTDTQYF | TGTGCCAGTAGTTCACAAGCGGGGCCCACAGATACGCAGTATTTT
TRBD1 | few | TRBJ1-1 | TRBV7-9 | CASSAQTGSTEAFF | TGTGCCAGCAGCGCACAGACAGGGTCCACTGAAGCTTTCTTT
. | . | TRBJ2-5 | TRBV4-1 | CASSQDLLVRETQYF | TGCGCCAGCAGCCAAGATTTGTTAGTCCGGGAGACCCAGTACTTC
TRBD2 | . | TRBJ2-3 | TRBV19 | CASSATSGGSYHTDTQYF | TGTGCCAGTAGTGCGACTAGCGGGGGCTCCTACCACACAGATACGCAGTATTTT
TRBD2 | . | TRBJ2-7 | TRBV7-2 | CASSLGGTEQYF | TGTGCCAGCAGCCTCGGGGGGACGGAGCAGTACTTC
. | . | TRBJ1-1 | TRBV3-1/TRBV3-2 | CASSPQGQKLGAFF | TGTGCCAGCAGCCCCCAGGGCCAGAAACTTGGAGCTTTCTTT
TRBD1 | . | TRBJ1-4 | TRBV7-2 | CASSLLQGAGEKLFF | TGTGCCAGCAGCTTACTCCAGGGGGCGGGTGAAAAACTGTTTTTT
. | . | TRBJ2-1 | TRBV21-1 | CASSKACKVYRVYNEQFF | TGTGCCAGCAGCAAAGCGTGTAAAGTTTACAGGGTATACAATGAGCAGTTCTTC
. | . | TRBJ2-7 | TRBV11-1 | CASSLGGGSEQYF | TGTGCCAGCAGCCTCGGTGGGGGGTCCGAGCAGTACTTC
. | . | TRBJ1-2 | TRBV25-1 | CASSESGSGVGYTF | TGTGCCAGCAGTGAATCAGGGTCTGGGGTTGGCTACACCTTC
. | few | TRBJ2-7 | TRBV5-5 | CASSLGFTGLLYEQYF | TGTGCCAGCAGCTTGGGCTTTACAGGGCTTCTGTACGAGCAGTACTTC
. | . | TRBJ2-1 | TRBV3-1/TRBV3-2 | CASSPRWTATYNEQFF | TGTGCCAGCAGCCCGAGGTGGACAGCTACCTACAATGAGCAGTTCTTC
TRBD1 | . | TRBJ2-3 | TRBV28 | CASSYGQAVSDTQYF | TGTGCCAGCAGCTACGGACAGGCGGTGTCAGATACGCAGTATTTT
. | . | TRBJ1-2 | TRBV11-2 | CASSLSTGNYGYTF | TGTGCCAGCAGCTTAAGTACAGGGAACTATGGCTACACCTTC
TRBD1 | . | TRBJ1-2 | TRBV28 | CASSPVDRGYGYTF | TGTGCCAGCAGTCCCGTGGACAGGGGGTATGGCTACACCTTC
. | . | TRBJ2-3 | TRBV28 | CASFSWGVPQYF | TGTGCCAGCTTCAGTTGGGGGGTGCCGCAGTATTTT
TRBD2 | few | TRBJ2-1 | TRBV7-9 | CASSLGSSGIRNEQFF | TGTGCCAGCAGCTTAGGGTCTAGCGGAATTCGGAATGAGCAGTTCTTC
. | . | TRBJ1-1 | TRBV18 | CASSPRQMNTEAFF | TGTGCCAGCTCACCCAGACAGATGAACACTGAAGCTTTCTTT
TRBD1 | . | TRBJ2-1 | TRBV5-1 | CASSLAGQVYNEQFF | TGCGCCAGCAGCTTGGCGGGACAGGTGTACAATGAGCAGTTCTTC
. | . | TRBJ2-2 | TRBV19 | CASSIGGAHIGELFF | TGTGCCAGTAGTATTGGGGGGGCGCATATCGGGGAGCTGTTTTTT
TRBD1 | . | TRBJ1-1 | TRBV3-1/TRBV3-2 | CASSPTGGGGYTEAFF | TGTGCCAGCAGCCCTACAGGGGGCGGTGGGTACACTGAAGCTTTCTTT
TRBD1 | . | TRBJ1-5 | TRBV19 | CASSIEGQGGEQPQHF | TGTGCCAGTAGTATAGAGGGACAGGGAGGGGAACAGCCCCAGCATTTT
TRBD2 | . | TRBJ2-5 | TRBV5-1 | CASSSLAGAGETQYF | TGCGCCAGCAGCTCACTAGCGGGGGCAGGAGAGACCCAGTACTTC
TRBD1 | once | TRBJ1-5 | TRBV15 | CATSRGPAGGINQPQHF | TGTGCCACCAGCAGGGGCCCAGCAGGGGGCATCAATCAGCCCCAGCATTTT
. | . | TRBJ2-3 | TRBV10-1 | CASSEKSNTDTQYF | TGCGCCAGCAGTGAGAAGTCTAACACAGATACGCAGTATTTT
TRBD1 | . | TRBJ2-7 | TRBV10-3 | CAISDLGGQGAYEQYF | TGTGCCATCAGTGATCTCGGGGGACAGGGGGCCTACGAGCAGTACTTC
TRBD1 | . | TRBJ1-3 | TRBV5-1 | CASSLGDRVSGNTIYF | TGCGCCAGCAGCTTGGGGGACAGAGTCTCTGGAAACACCATATATTTT
TRBD1 | . | TRBJ1-6 | TRBV27 | CASSPRQGNSPLHF | TGTGCCAGCAGTCCCCGACAGGGGAATTCACCCCTCCACTTT
. | . | TRBJ1-2 | TRBV30 | CAGGYGYTF | TGTGCAGGGGGCTATGGCTACACCTTC
TRBD2 | . | TRBJ2-1 | TRBV10-3 | CAITGGVAGGLNEQFF | TGTGCCATCACCGGAGGGGTGGCGGGGGGGCTGAATGAGCAGTTCTTC
. | . | TRBJ1-4 | TRBV13 | CASSNSRTGSEKLFF | TGTGCCAGCAGTAACTCCAGGACGGGATCTGAAAAACTGTTTTTT
. | once | TRBJ2-3 | TRBV5-1 | CASSFGLGGTDTQYF | TGCGCCAGCAGCTTCGGTCTTGGTGGCACAGATACGCAGTATTTT
. | . | TRBJ1-1 | TRBV30 | CAWSPGVAEAFF | TGTGCCTGGAGCCCGGGTGTCGCTGAAGCTTTCTTT
. | . | TRBJ2-2 | TRBV28 | CASTLPPGNTGELFF | TGTGCCAGCACTCTCCCCCCGGGAAACACCGGGGAGCTGTTTTTT
. | . | TRBJ1-2 | TRBV2 | CASSETAGYTF | TGTGCCAGCAGTGAGACAGCTGGCTACACCTTC
. | once | TRBJ1-1 | TRBV2 | CASTAERVEEAFF | TGTGCCAGCACCGCCGAGAGGGTCGAGGAAGCTTTCTTT
TRBD1 | once | TRBJ2-5 | TRBV5-1 | CASSNSPGTGGAGKETQYF | TGCGCCAGCAGCAATTCCCCGGGGACAGGGGGCGCCGGAAAAGAGACCCAGTACTTC
. | . | TRBJ2-2 | TRBV11-3 | CASSGGSWATNTGELFF | TGTGCCAGCAGCGGGGGGTCGTGGGCCACGAACACCGGGGAGCTGTTTTTT
. | . | TRBJ1-4 | TRBV5-5 | CASSFGPTGTEKLFF | TGTGCCAGCAGCTTCGGGCCCACAGGAACCGAAAAACTGTTTTTT
TRBD1 | . | TRBJ2-1 | TRBV27 | CASSLLGGRSYNEQFF | TGTGCCAGCAGTTTACTAGGGGGCCGGTCCTACAATGAGCAGTTCTTC
. | . | TRBJ2-3 | TRBV5-1 | CASSLTDTRTDTQYF | TGCGCCAGCAGCCTGACAGATACCCGCACAGATACGCAGTATTTT
. | . | TRBJ1-2 | TRBV6-4 | CASSDHFNGYTF | TGTGCCAGCAGTGACCACTTCAATGGCTACACCTTC
TRBD1 | . | TRBJ2-5 | TRBV10-1 | CASSQDRRKWETQYF | TGCGCCAGCAGTCAGGACAGGCGCAAATGGGAGACCCAGTACTTC
TRBD2 | . | TRBJ2-1 | TRBV7-2 | CASSLVAGEYNEQFF | TGTGCCAGCAGCTTAGTTGCGGGGGAGTACAATGAGCAGTTCTTC
. | . | TRBJ2-3 | TRBV5-6 | CASSLSGDTQYF | TGTGCCAGCAGCTTGAGTGGAGACACGCAGTATTTT
TRBD1 | . | TRBJ1-2 | TRBV18 | CASSPLGDSLEGYTF | TGTGCCAGCTCACCACTCGGGGACAGTTTAGAGGGCTACACCTTC
TRBD2 | . | TRBJ2-7 | TRBV6-5 | CASSYNGGYEQYF | TGTGCCAGCAGTTACAACGGGGGGTACGAGCAGTACTTC
TRBD1 | . | TRBJ1-2 | TRBV5-4 | CASSLLTGGDYGYTF | TGTGCCAGCAGCTTGTTGACAGGGGGCGACTATGGCTACACCTTC
. | . | TRBJ2-7 | TRBV5-4 | CASSSLGLNTYEQYF | TGTGCCAGCAGCTCTTTGGGACTCAATACCTACGAGCAGTACTTC
TRBD1 | once | TRBJ1-6 | TRBV5-1 | CASSAAGTGWNSPLHF | TGCGCCAGCAGCGCGGCCGGGACAGGGTGGAATTCACCCCTCCACTTT
TRBD1 | . | TRBJ2-1 | TRBV4-1 | CASSRVFSGTDSNEQFF | TGCGCCAGCAGCCGCGTATTCTCCGGGACAGACAGCAATGAGCAGTTCTTC
TRBD1 | . | TRBJ1-2 | TRBV2 | CASILDRVYGYTF | TGTGCCAGCATCCTTGACAGGGTGTATGGCTACACCTTC